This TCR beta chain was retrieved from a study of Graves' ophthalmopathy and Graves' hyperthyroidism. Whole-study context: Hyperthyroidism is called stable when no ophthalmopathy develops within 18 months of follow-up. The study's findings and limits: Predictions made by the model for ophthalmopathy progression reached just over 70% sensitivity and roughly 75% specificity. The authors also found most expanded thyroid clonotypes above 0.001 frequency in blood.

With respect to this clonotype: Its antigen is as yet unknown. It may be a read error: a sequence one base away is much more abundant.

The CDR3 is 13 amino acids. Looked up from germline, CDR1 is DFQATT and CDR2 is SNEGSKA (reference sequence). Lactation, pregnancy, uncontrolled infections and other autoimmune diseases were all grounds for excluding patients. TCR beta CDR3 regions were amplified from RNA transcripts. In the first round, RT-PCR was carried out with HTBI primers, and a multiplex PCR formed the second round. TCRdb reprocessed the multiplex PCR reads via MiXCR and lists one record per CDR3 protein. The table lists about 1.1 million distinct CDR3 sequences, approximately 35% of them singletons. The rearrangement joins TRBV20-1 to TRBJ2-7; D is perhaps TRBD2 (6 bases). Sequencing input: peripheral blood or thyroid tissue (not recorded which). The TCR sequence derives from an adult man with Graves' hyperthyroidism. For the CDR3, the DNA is TGCAGTGCAATAGGGGAGCGGGCCTACGAGCGGTACTTC. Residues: CSAIGERAYERYF.